These T cell receptor beta chains were read from a single sample in a study of blood T cell repertoires in COVID-19. Some clones are missing from TCRdb's copy, which holds only in-frame ones; the method was immunoSEQ multiplex PCR. This table has about 38,000 clones, 85% to 95% appearing once. Sample: peripheral blood. The receptors originated from a human donor with active COVID-19. The donor label of this sample is uncertain. Both conserved end residues are part of each CDR3. The order of the fields is J gene, clone size, D gene, V gene, CDR3 DNA, CDR3 protein. D genes are given only for firm matches. A clone size is listed for some rows: how often the clone was seen (once, few, many), or a class if it is expanded.

J gene: TRBJ2-5; clone size: .; D gene: .; V gene: TRBV29-1; CDR3 DNA: TGCAGCGCGACAATACAGGGATTTCTACAAGAGACCCAGTACTTC; CDR3 protein: CSATIQGFLQETQYF
J gene: TRBJ2-1; clone size: .; D gene: TRBD1; V gene: TRBV19; CDR3 DNA: TGTGCGACCGAAGGGACAGGGACGGGGAATGAGCAGTTCTTC; CDR3 protein: CATEGTGTGNEQFF
J gene: TRBJ2-1; clone size: .; D gene: TRBD2; V gene: TRBV7-6; CDR3 DNA: TGTGCCAGCAGCTTGCCTAGCGGGACCTTTTCTGGGGAGCAGTTCTTC; CDR3 protein: CASSLPSGTFSGEQFF
J gene: TRBJ2-5; clone size: .; D gene: .; V gene: TRBV11-2; CDR3 DNA: TGTGCCAGCAGCTTAGGGTCCCGGGAGACCCAGTACTTC; CDR3 protein: CASSLGSRETQYF
J gene: TRBJ2-5; clone size: .; D gene: .; V gene: TRBV14; CDR3 DNA: TGTGCCAGCAGCCAGCCGGGGTCCGTAGAGACCCAGTACTTC; CDR3 protein: CASSQPGSVETQYF
J gene: TRBJ1-6; clone size: .; D gene: .; V gene: TRBV11-2; CDR3 DNA: TGTGCCAGCAGCTTAGAGGGCGGGGGGCTTGGTTCACCCCTCCACTTT; CDR3 protein: CASSLEGGGLGSPLHF
J gene: TRBJ2-2; clone size: .; D gene: TRBD2; V gene: TRBV4-3; CDR3 DNA: TGCGCCAGCAGCCAAGATTGGATGGGACTAGCCAACACCGGGGAGCTGTTTTTT; CDR3 protein: CASSQDWMGLANTGELFF
J gene: TRBJ1-2; clone size: .; D gene: .; V gene: TRBV7-2; CDR3 DNA: TGTGCCAGCAGCTTAGCGCTCGGGACAAAGTATGGCTACACCTTC; CDR3 protein: CASSLALGTKYGYTF
J gene: TRBJ2-1; clone size: .; D gene: .; V gene: TRBV5-4; CDR3 DNA: TGTGCCAGCAGCTTGGGAGGGTCCTACAATGAGCAGTTCTTC; CDR3 protein: CASSLGGSYNEQFF
J gene: TRBJ2-3; clone size: once; D gene: TRBD2; V gene: TRBV5-1; CDR3 DNA: TGCGCCAGCAAAGGTCCTAGCGGGGGGTCCTCAGATACGCAGTATTTT; CDR3 protein: CASKGPSGGSSDTQYF
J gene: TRBJ1-1; clone size: .; D gene: .; V gene: TRBV29-1; CDR3 DNA: TGCAGCGTTGCCCTTTCGGGCACTGAAGCTTTCTTT; CDR3 protein: CSVALSGTEAFF
J gene: TRBJ2-7; clone size: .; D gene: .; V gene: TRBV7-9; CDR3 DNA: TGTGCCAGCAGCCACCATCCAGGGCGCTCCTACGAGCAGTACTTC; CDR3 protein: CASSHHPGRSYEQYF
J gene: TRBJ2-7; clone size: .; D gene: TRBD1; V gene: TRBV18; CDR3 DNA: TGTGCCAGCTCACTGCGGGACAGGGCCTACGAGCAGTACTTC; CDR3 protein: CASSLRDRAYEQYF
J gene: TRBJ2-5; clone size: .; D gene: .; V gene: TRBV18; CDR3 DNA: TGTGCCAGCTCACCACCGCCCAGACAAGAGACCCAGTACTTC; CDR3 protein: CASSPPPRQETQYF
J gene: TRBJ1-2; clone size: .; D gene: .; V gene: TRBV4-1; CDR3 DNA: TGCGCCAGCAGCCAAGACTTTAAGGGGCTGATTGGCTACACCTTC; CDR3 protein: CASSQDFKGLIGYTF
J gene: TRBJ2-1; clone size: once; D gene: TRBD2; V gene: TRBV7-8; CDR3 DNA: TGTGCCAGCAGCCCCACCGGGGGACTAGCGGGGCAAAATGAGCAGTTCTTC; CDR3 protein: CASSPTGGLAGQNEQFF
J gene: TRBJ1-1; clone size: .; D gene: .; V gene: TRBV13; CDR3 DNA: TGTGCCAGCAGCGCAGAGGGGGGGGAAGAAGCTTTCTTT; CDR3 protein: CASSAEGGEEAFF
J gene: TRBJ2-1; clone size: .; D gene: .; V gene: TRBV14; CDR3 DNA: TGTGCCAGCGCCGGAGTAGGGGATGGGTACAATGAGCAGTTCTTC; CDR3 protein: CASAGVGDGYNEQFF
J gene: TRBJ1-6; clone size: few; D gene: TRBD1; V gene: TRBV5-1; CDR3 DNA: TGCGCCAGCAGCTTGCAAACAGGGGGTATGTCACCCCTCCACTTT; CDR3 protein: CASSLQTGGMSPLHF
J gene: TRBJ1-2; clone size: .; D gene: .; V gene: TRBV12-5; CDR3 DNA: TGTGCTAGTGGTTTGGACGGAGTCTATGGCTACACCTTC; CDR3 protein: CASGLDGVYGYTF
J gene: TRBJ1-3; clone size: .; D gene: .; V gene: TRBV2; CDR3 DNA: TGTGCCGGAACGGAAGACTCCGGGAGCTCTGGAAACACCATATATTTT; CDR3 protein: CAGTEDSGSSGNTIYF
J gene: TRBJ1-1; clone size: .; D gene: .; V gene: TRBV14; CDR3 DNA: TGTGCCAGCAGCCCGGACACCGTGGGCGTGTGGAACACTGAAGCTTTCTTT; CDR3 protein: CASSPDTVGVWNTEAFF